The entry below describes one T cell receptor beta chain. This entry belongs to a study of blood T cell repertoires in COVID-19. Study background: Samples came from the United States, Italy and Spain, spanning acute and convalescent COVID-19. Nucleic acid was either cDNA or gDNA, and it came from T cells, B-cell-depleted T cells, or PBMCs.

Germline assignment: CDR1 PRHDT and CDR2 FYEKMQ (reference sequence). Unmatched junction bases numbered 9, after V lost 2 bases and J lost 3 bases. The CDR3 extends over 17 amino acids. Study processing details: Using reference gene primer amplification, nucleated cell counts were estimated. The protocol was immunoSEQ multiplex PCR, while the TCRdb copy is restricted to in-frame clones and leaves out a portion. That table gives V, J and clone size, and the DNA gave D and trimming. The sample carries a few hundred thousand clones, around 84% recorded once. The sequenced sample was peripheral blood. This chain connects TRBV13 to TRBJ2-1, with 8 bases matching TRBD1. This clonotype was sampled from a human donor in a cohort sampled during active COVID-19. As DNA, the CDR3 is TGTGCCAGCAGCTTAAGAATCGGACAGGGTCTCTACAATGAGCAGTTCTTC. Translated: CASSLRIGQGLYNEQFF.